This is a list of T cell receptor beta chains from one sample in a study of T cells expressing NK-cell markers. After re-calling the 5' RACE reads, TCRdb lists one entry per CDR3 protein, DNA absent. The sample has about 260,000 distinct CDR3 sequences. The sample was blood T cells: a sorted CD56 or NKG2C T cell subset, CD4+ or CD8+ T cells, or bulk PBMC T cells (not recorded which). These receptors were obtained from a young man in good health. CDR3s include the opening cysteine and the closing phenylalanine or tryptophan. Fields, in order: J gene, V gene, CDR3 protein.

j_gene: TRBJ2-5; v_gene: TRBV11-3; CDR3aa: CASSSGRVLKETQYF
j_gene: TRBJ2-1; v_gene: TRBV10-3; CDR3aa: CAIQRLAGGLNEQFF
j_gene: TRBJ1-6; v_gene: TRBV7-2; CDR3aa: CASSFGRGSPLHF
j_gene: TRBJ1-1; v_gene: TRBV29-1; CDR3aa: CSVGAGLEAFF
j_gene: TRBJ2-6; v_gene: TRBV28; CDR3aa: CASSSSIANVLTF
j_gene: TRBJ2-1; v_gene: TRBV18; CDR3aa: CASSQGQTQFF
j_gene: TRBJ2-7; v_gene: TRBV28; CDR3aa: CATHWAGTYEQYF
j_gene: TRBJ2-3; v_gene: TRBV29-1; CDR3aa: CSVGGVGGGTDTQYF
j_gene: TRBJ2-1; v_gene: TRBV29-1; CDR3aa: CSVADRGPYNEQFF
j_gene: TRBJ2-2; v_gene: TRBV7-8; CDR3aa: CASSLDLATIGELFF
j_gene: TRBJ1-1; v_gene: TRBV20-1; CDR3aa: CSSNSLGTEAFF
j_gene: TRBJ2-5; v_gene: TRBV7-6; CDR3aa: CASSSGWSSGSPVETQYF
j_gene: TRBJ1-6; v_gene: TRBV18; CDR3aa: CASSPPGRGVDSPLHF
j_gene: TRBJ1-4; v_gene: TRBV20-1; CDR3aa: CSARGRDREVKLFF
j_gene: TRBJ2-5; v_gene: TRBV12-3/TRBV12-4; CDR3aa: CASRATGYQETQYF
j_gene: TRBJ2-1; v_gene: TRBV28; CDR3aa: CASSLLAGGHNNEQFF
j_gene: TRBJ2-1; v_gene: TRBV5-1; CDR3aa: CASSPQTSSVEQFF
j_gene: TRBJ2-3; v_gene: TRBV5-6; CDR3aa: CASSSSQTSGRHHTQYF
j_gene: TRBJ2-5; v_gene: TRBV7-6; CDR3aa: CASSPGLAGLQETQYF
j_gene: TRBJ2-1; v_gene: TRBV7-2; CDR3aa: CASSPAMLALIGNEQFF
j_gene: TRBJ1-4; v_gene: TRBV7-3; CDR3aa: CASSPQGSDEKLFF
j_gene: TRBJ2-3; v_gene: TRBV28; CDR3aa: CASSLMSGRGTDTQYF
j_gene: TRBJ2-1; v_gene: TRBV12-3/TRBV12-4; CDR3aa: CASSLIVRPLDNEQFF
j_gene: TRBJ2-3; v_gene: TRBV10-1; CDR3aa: CASSSTMAASTDTQYF
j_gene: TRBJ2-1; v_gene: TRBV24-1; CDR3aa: CASASGPSYNEQFF
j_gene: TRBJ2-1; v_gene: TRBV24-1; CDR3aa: CATRNVAEQFF
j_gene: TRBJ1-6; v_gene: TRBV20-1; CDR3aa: CSVRGGLSMGSPLHF
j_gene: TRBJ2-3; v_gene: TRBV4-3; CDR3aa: CASSQEVGFRTQYF
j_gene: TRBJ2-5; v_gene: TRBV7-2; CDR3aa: CASSLAQGAMETQYF
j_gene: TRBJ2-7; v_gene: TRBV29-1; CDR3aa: CSSRTGGYEQYF
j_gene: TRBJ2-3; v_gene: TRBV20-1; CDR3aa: CSAPSKGADTQYF
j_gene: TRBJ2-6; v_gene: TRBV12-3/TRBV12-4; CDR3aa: CASGASGANVLTF
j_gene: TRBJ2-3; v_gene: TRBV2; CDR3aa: CASTPWDRGQADTQYF